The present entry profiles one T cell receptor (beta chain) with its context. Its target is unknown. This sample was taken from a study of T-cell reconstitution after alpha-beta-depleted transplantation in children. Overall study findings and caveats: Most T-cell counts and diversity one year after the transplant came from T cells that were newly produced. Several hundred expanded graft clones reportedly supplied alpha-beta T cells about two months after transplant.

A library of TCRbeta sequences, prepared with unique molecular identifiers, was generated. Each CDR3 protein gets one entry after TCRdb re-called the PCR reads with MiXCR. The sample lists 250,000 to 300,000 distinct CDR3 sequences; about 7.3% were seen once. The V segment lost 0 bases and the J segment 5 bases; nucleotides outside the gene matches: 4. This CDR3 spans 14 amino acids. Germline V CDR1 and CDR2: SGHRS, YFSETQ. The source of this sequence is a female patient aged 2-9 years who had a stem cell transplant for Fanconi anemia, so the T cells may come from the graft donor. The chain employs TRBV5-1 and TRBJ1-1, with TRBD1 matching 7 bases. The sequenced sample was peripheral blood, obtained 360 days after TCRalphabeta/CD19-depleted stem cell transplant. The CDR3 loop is CASSLDQGVTEAFF. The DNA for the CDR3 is TGCGCCAGCAGCTTGGACCAGGGGGTGACTGAAGCTTTCTTT.